This T cell receptor (beta chain) was found in a study of beta chain features in type 1 diabetes. The ends lost 6 bases at V and 5 bases at J; junction bases unmatched: 9. Germline CDR1 is KGHSH and CDR2 is LQKENI. There are 14 residues in the CDR3. Sequencing targeted expressed TCRB transcripts, as all isolated RNA had been reverse transcribed. Libraries were prepared by immunoSEQ multiplex PCR; TCRdb keeps only in-frame clonotypes and omits some of them. Here the sample spans about 360,000 clones, about 12% being singletons. This clone has only a few counts. Input material: naive CD4+ T cells from blood. The receptor's source is a man between 18 and 35 years old in good health. V is TRBV18 and J is TRBJ2-5, with 7 positions matching TRBD1. CDR3 residues: CASSRTGAQETQYF. CDR3 coding DNA: TGTGCCAGCTCGCGCACAGGGGCGCAGGAGACCCAGTACTTC.